The 21 T cell receptor beta chains below were found in one sample sequenced in a study of molecular identifiers for immune sequencing clone quantification. TCRdb itself ran the PCR reads through MiXCR, one entry per CDR3 protein. The sample carries 490,000 or so distinct CDR3 sequences, roughly 25% recorded once. Sequencing was done on a sample of naive CD8+ T cells from blood, with Jurkat cell RNA spiked in. The sample's subset: FACS-sorted CD8+CD4-CCR7+CD45RA+ naive T cells. These TCRs come from a human donor in good health. Some libraries in this study had Jurkat cell RNA spiked in.

This clonotype was found a few times. The chain employs TRBV30 and TRBJ2-1; D assignment may be TRBD1 or TRBD2 (6 bases each). This CDR3 contains 14 residues. V was shortened by 5 bases and J by 3 bases, with 14 bases between the two germline ends. Germline V CDR1 and CDR2: GTSNPN, SVGIG (reference sequence). CDR3 region: CAWQGPSDYNEQFF. CDR3 sequence (DNA): TGTGCCTGGCAGGGGCCTAGCGACTACAATGAGCAGTTCTTC.

The rearrangement joins TRBV20-1 to TRBJ1-6; no firm D call. Germline V lookup: CDR1 DFQATT, CDR2 SNEGSKA (reference sequence). The length of the CDR3 is 16 residues. V gave up 3 bases and J gave up 8 bases, with 20 bases separating them. CDR3 sequence (DNA): TGCAGTGCTAGGCCCCTTGTAAGAGGTCCTGATTCACCCCTCCACTTT. Amino acids: CSARPLVRGPDSPLHF.

This clonotype was seen ten or more times. The J gene is TRBJ2-3, the V gene TRBV23-1; tentative D call: TRBD2 (5 bases). TRBV23-1 is flagged as an ORF with uncertain function. The CDR3 length is 14 residues. The V end lost 7 bases, the J end lost 1 base, and 12 bases lay between the germline ends. Here the CDR3 reads CASIPGRCTDTQYF. The CDR3 DNA follows: TGCGCCAGCATCCCGGGAAGATGCACAGATACGCAGTATTTT.

In its sample, this clonotype was seen many times. The chain employs TRBV7-2 and TRBJ2-3; the match to TRBD2 covers 8 bases. There are 17 residues in the CDR3. The V gene end was trimmed by 4 bases and the J gene end by 1 base; junction bases not matched to a gene: 10. CDR1 is SGHTA and CDR2 is FQGNSA in the germline V gene. The CDR3: CASSSRGAGGRTDTQYF. In DNA form, the CDR3 reads TGTGCCAGCAGCTCGCGGGGGGCGGGGGGCCGCACAGATACGCAGTATTTT.

This sequence joins TRBV20-1 and TRBJ2-7; TRBD2 might be the D (6 bases). The V gene's germline CDR1 is DFQATT and CDR2 SNEGSKA (reference sequence). The CDR3 spans 13 residues. CDR3 loop: CKCVSSASYEQYF. In DNA form, the CDR3 reads TGCAAGTGCGTTTCTAGCGCCTCCTACGAGCAGTACTTC.

On this clonotype: A read error may produce the germline difference seen at one junction end. This chain connects TRBV2 to TRBJ2-7, with 9 bases that match TRBD1. This CDR3 region has 16 residues. Looked up from germline, CDR1 is SNHLY and CDR2 is FYNNEI. The CDR3 spells CASSGNPGTGSYAQYF. For the CDR3, the DNA is TGTGCCAGCAGTGGGAACCCCGGGACAGGGAGCTACGCGCAGTACTTC.

The chain employs TRBV7-9 and TRBJ1-6; D is unclear. The CDR3 consists of 13 residues. V was cut by 7 bases and J by 7 bases, with 11 bases left in between. The V gene's germline CDR1 is SEHNR and CDR2 FQNEAQ (reference sequence). CDR3 amino acids: CASTNSMNSPLHF. Here the CDR3 DNA reads TGTGCCAGCACCAATAGCATGAATTCACCCCTCCACTTT. Combining the CDR3 with reference TRBV7-9 and TRBJ1-6 gives the whole variable domain DTGVSQNPRHKITKRGQNVTFRCDPISEHNRLYWYRQTLGQGPEFLTYFQNEAQLEKSRLLSDRFSAERPKGSFSTLEIQRTEQGDSAMYLCASTNSMNSPLHFGNGTRLTVT.

Notes on this clonotype: Germline is not matched at one junction end, which may reflect a read error. The V and J genes are TRBV5-1 and TRBJ1-4; D is ambiguous. The germline CDR1 and CDR2 sequences are SGHRS and YFSETQ. This CDR3 has 15 amino acids. The CDR3 region is CASSLIGVTNEKLIF. CDR3 coding DNA: TGCGCCAGCAGCTTGATCGGCGTAACTAATGAAAAACTGATTTTT.

A remark on this clonotype: This may come from a read error, since a much larger clone is one base off. The chain recombines TRBV7-6 with TRBJ2-2; 11 bases map to TRBD2. V gave up 1 base and J gave up 6 bases; unmatched junction bases: 7. CDR3 length: 17 amino acids. Per the germline V gene, CDR1 is SGHVS and CDR2 is FNYEAQ. The CDR3 nucleotides are TGTGCCAGCAGCTTAGTGGCGTTAGCGGGAGGGGCCGGGGAGCTGTTTTTT. Translation: CASSLVALAGGAGELFF.

About this clonotype itself: A far larger clone differs by one base, so this is likely a read error. In this CDR3 the conserved last residue, phenylalanine or tryptophan, is missing, so a read error is likely. The gene calls are TRBV7-9 and TRBJ2-3; D gene ambiguous. V dropped 0 bases and J dropped 0 bases, with 4 bases sitting between them. The V gene's germline CDR1 is SEHNR and CDR2 FQNEAQ (reference sequence). The CDR3 loop spans 14 amino acids. CDR3 nucleotide sequence: TGTGCCAGCAGCTTAGCGGGAAGCACAGATACGCAGTATGTT. Encoded protein: CASSLAGSTDTQYV.

This clonotype was detected a few times. The chain joins TRBV27 to TRBJ1-1, with D unclear. The germline V and J ends were trimmed by 2 bases and 1 base, with 8 bases remaining between them. The germline V gene encodes CDR1 MNHEY and CDR2 SMNVEV (reference sequence). CDR3 length equals 14 residues. The CDR3 bases are TGTGCCAGCAGTTTACAGGAAACGAACACTGAAGCTTTCTTT. Amino acids: CASSLQETNTEAFF.

This clonotype was counted only a few times. The CDR3 sequence is CASSPRGTAVSNQPQHF. CDR3 nucleotide sequence: TGTGCCAGCAGCCCAAGGGGGACAGCGGTTAGCAATCAGCCCCAGCATTTT. The chain uses TRBV6-5 and TRBJ1-5; 7 bases are a match to TRBD1. The V and J ends lost 6 bases and 0 bases, in that order; junction bases with no gene match: 11. The germline V gene has CDR1 MNHEY and CDR2 SVGAGI. The CDR3 spans 17 residues.

This chain joins TRBV27 and TRBJ2-7; TRBD2 agrees at 9 bases. V was clipped by 1 base and J by 0 bases; unmatched bases: 13. Germline V gives CDR1 MNHEY, CDR2 SMNVEV (reference sequence). The CDR3 loop spans 19 amino acids. The CDR3 loop is CASSLWPFGTSQSSYEQYF. The CDR3, as DNA: TGTGCCAGCAGTTTATGGCCCTTCGGGACTAGCCAAAGCTCCTACGAGCAGTACTTC.

This clonotype was observed a few times. V and J are TRBV20-1 and TRBJ1-1; D remains unclear. Germline CDR1 and CDR2: DFQATT and SNEGSKA (reference sequence). The V end lost 7 bases, the J end lost 0 bases, and 9 bases lay between the germline ends. The CDR3 spans 12 residues. This chain's CDR3 is CSGGRMNTEAFF. The CDR3 DNA is TGCAGTGGGGGTCGAATGAACACTGAAGCTTTCTTT.

The chain uses TRBV7-9 and TRBJ2-3; TRBD1 agrees at 8 bases. Trimming at V came to 4 bases and at J to 6 bases, leaving 15 bases not matched to a gene. This CDR3 is built from 17 residues. Germline CDR1 reads SEHNR; CDR2 reads FQNEAQ (reference sequence). In DNA, the CDR3 is TGTGCCAGCAGCTCTCCCCGGACAGGGTTTTTTATGGATACGCAGTATTTT. Translated: CASSSPRTGFFMDTQYF.

This clonotype was observed a handful of times. The chain links TRBV30 to TRBJ1-4, with D perhaps matching TRBD1 (6 bases). V was shortened by 4 bases and J by 4 bases, with 16 bases between the two germline ends. CDR1 and CDR2 from the germline V gene are GTSNPN and SVGIG (reference sequence). The CDR3 totals 15 residues. The CDR3 sequence: CAWNVMGAFNEKLFF. The CDR3 DNA is TGTGCCTGGAACGTAATGGGGGCTTTTAATGAAAAACTGTTTTTT.

This chain joins TRBV3-1 and TRBJ2-7, with 12 bases lining up with TRBD2. The germline V gene encodes CDR1 LGHDT and CDR2 YNNKEL (reference sequence). The CDR3 has 15 residues. The V gene end was trimmed by 1 base and the J gene end by 4 bases; junction bases not matched to a gene: 2. In nucleotides, the CDR3 is TGTGCCAGCAGCCAAGGACTAGCGGGGGAGTACGAGCAGTACTTC. Translation: CASSQGLAGEYEQYF.

In its sample, this clonotype was seen many times. The chain employs TRBV30 and TRBJ1-1, with D maybe TRBD1 (5 bases). Trimming stripped 0 bases from V and 0 bases from J, with 11 bases between. The germline V gene encodes CDR1 GTSNPN and CDR2 SVGIG (reference sequence). The CDR3 has 15 amino acids. CDR3 nucleotide sequence: TGTGCCTGGAGTGTGGGGACTGTGATGAACACTGAAGCTTTCTTT. It specifies CAWSVGTVMNTEAFF.

About this clonotype itself: Its ends do not fully match the called genes, so a read error is possible. This rearrangement joins TRBV20-1 to TRBJ2-1; TRBD2 is a possible D gene (6 bases). The germline V gene has CDR1 DFQATT and CDR2 SNEGSKA (reference sequence). CDR3 length equals 12 residues. CDR3 bases: TGCAGTGCCCGGGACTCCGACAATGAGCAGTTCTTC. It is translated as CSARDSDNEQFF.

J is TRBJ2-3 and V is TRBV4-2; D perhaps matches TRBD1 (6 bases). The DNA end lines up better with TRBJ1-5; the J call may be wrong. Germline lookup yields CDR1 LGHNA and CDR2 YNFKEQ. This CDR3 region has 15 residues. Here the CDR3 reads CASSQDGGPTDTQHF. The CDR3 coding sequence is TGTGCCAGCAGCCAAGATGGGGGCCCCACAGATACGCAGCATTTT.

This clonotype appeared many times. The rearrangement links TRBV7-9 to TRBJ1-1; the D gene is possibly TRBD1 (6 bases). Germline V gene sequence: CDR1 SEHNR, CDR2 FQNEAQ (reference sequence). V lost 4 bases, J lost 4 bases, and 13 bases lay in between. The CDR3 loop spans 14 amino acids. CDR3 sequence (DNA): TGTGCCAGCAGCTCACCAAGGGGGAGCACTGAAGCTTTCTTT. This sequence encodes CASSSPRGSTEAFF.